The clone carrying this T cell receptor (beta chain) was recorded at least ten times. What it binds is not known. Axillary draining lymph nodes of breast cancer patients supplied the node samples. The V gene's germline CDR1 is SEHNR and CDR2 FQNEAQ (reference sequence). With 8 bases removed from V and 4 bases from J, the gap between germline ends came to 13 bases. CDR3 length: 13 residues. TCRdb passed the multiplex PCR reads through MiXCR, listing each CDR3 protein once. The sample holds 180,000 or so distinct CDR3 sequences, approximately 33% seen once. This entry is derived from a study of breast tumors, draining lymph nodes, adjacent tissues. Study-level points and caveats: Tumor T cell lymph node origin was a supported hypothesis, not proven. Tumor repertoires ranked between lymph nodes and nontumor tissue in diversity, with V and J gene preferences.

The specimen sequenced was axillary lymph node tissue. V is TRBV7-9 and J is TRBJ2-3; no firm D call. The sequence was collected from a female donor with breast cancer. Some clones in this sample may be carry-over from other donors' samples. Here the CDR3 DNA reads TGTGCCAGCGGTGTCACCGTCCCAGATACGCAGTATTTT. Its translation is CASGVTVPDTQYF.